This note documents a single T cell receptor beta chain sequence. Original analysis: Out-of-frame sequences were removed, leaving a few million distinct TCRbeta sequences. Sequencing used immunoSEQ multiplex PCR; TCRdb keeps in-frame clones, though not all of them. V and J calls plus clone size are reproduced from that table; the DNA served to infer D and trimming. The sample lists about 58,000 clones, 82% occurring once. These data originate in a study of memory CD4+ T cells and cytomegalovirus serostatus. About the research overall: Healthy Belgian adult donors included about nine CMV-positive and some 24 CMV-negative people.

Single viable CD3+CD4+CD8-CD45RO+ cells were sorted as the memory CD4+ T cells. Per germline, CDR1 SGHKS and CDR2 YYEKEE (reference sequence). The CDR3 contains 19 residues. J was trimmed by 8 bases and V by 1 base; bases with no gene match: 12. Sequenced: memory CD4+ T cells from blood. The V and J genes are TRBV5-5 and TRBJ2-1; 16 bases are shared with TRBD2. The clonotype was recovered from an adult in good health and CMV-seronegative. Some clones in this sample may be carry-over from other donors' samples. CDR3 sequence: CASSLLASGTSGRVYEQFF. The CDR3 bases are TGTGCCAGCAGCTTGTTGGCCTCCGGGACTAGCGGGAGGGTCTATGAGCAGTTCTTC.